This TCR beta chain was identified during a study of cytomegalovirus exposure and HLA in healthy donors. Germline CDR1 reads PRHDT; CDR2 reads FYEKMQ (reference sequence). Germline trimming cut 5 bases from V and 3 bases from J; bases unmatched to any gene: 4. This CDR3 comprises 15 residues. The donors were members of the validation cohort, which comprised 120 subjects and was separate from the first cohort of 666 subjects. The table came from immunoSEQ multiplex PCR; TCRdb's copy has only in-frame clones and leaves some out. The table records about 110,000 clones, 85% to 90% of them present only once.

The rearrangement joins TRBV13 to TRBJ2-1; 10 bases align to TRBD2. The sample consisted of PBMCs. This sequence originates from a woman aged 25 to 45 in good health and CMV-seropositive. CDR3 region: CASSKAGGDYNEQFF. The DNA of the CDR3 is TGTGCCAGCAGCAAAGCGGGAGGGGACTACAATGAGCAGTTCTTC.